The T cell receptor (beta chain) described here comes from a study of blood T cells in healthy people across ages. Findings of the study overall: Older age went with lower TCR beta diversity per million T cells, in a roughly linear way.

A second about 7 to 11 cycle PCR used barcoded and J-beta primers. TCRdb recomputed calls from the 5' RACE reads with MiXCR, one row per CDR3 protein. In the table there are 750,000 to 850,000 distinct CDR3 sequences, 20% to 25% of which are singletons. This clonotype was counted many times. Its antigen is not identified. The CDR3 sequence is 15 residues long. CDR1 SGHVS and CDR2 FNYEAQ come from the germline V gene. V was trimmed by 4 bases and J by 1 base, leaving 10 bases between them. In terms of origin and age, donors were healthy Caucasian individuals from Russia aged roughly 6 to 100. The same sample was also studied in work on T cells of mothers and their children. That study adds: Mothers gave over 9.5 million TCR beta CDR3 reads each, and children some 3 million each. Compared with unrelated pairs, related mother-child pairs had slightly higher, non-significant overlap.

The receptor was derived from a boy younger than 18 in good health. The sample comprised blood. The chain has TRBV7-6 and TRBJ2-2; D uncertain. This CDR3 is CASSYRALNTGELFF. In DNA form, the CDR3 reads TGTGCCAGCAGCTACCGGGCCTTGAACACCGGGGAGCTGTTTTTT.